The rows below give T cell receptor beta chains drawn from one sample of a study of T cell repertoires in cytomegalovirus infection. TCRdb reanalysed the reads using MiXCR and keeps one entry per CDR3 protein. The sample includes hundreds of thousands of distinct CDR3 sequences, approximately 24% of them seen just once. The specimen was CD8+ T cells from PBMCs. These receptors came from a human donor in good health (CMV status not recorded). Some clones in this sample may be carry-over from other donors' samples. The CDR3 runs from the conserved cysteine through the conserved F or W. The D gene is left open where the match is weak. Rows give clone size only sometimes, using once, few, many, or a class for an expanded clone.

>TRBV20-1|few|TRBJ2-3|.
CSARDWMETADTQYF
TGCAGTGCTAGAGATTGGATGGAAACGGCAGATACGCAGTATTTT
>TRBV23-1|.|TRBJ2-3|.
CASSQSNPGSSDTQYF
TGCGCCAGCAGTCAATCGAACCCCGGCTCGTCAGATACGCAGTATTTT
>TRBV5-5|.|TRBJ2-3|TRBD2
CASYGLAGVTDTQYF
TGTGCCAGCTACGGACTAGCGGGGGTTACAGATACGCAGTATTTT
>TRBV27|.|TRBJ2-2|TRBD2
CASSLPAGGTNTGELFF
TGTGCCAGCAGTTTACCAGCGGGGGGAACGAACACCGGGGAGCTGTTTTTT
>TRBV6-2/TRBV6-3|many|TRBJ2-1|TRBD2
CASSQASGEQFF
TGTGCCAGCAGCCAAGCTAGCGGTGAGCAGTTCTTC
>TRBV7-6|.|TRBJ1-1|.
CASSLESGRNTEAFF
TGTGCCAGCAGCTTAGAGTCCGGAAGGAACACTGAAGCTTTCTTT
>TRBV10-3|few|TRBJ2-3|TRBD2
CAIGLAGGPLGGTDTQYF
TGTGCCATCGGCCTAGCGGGGGGCCCCCTTGGAGGCACAGATACGCAGTATTTT
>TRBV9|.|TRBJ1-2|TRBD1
CASSVGQGKGYTF
TGTGCCAGCAGCGTGGGACAGGGCAAGGGCTACACCTTC
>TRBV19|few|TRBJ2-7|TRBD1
CASTLGQGADEQYF
TGTGCCAGTACCTTGGGACAGGGGGCGGACGAGCAGTACTTC
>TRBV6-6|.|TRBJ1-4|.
CASSHRAANEKLFF
TGTGCCAGCAGCCACAGGGCCGCTAATGAAAAACTGTTTTTT
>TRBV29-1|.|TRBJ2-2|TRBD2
CSVVVGTMNTGELFF
TGCAGCGTTGTCGTCGGGACTATGAACACCGGGGAGCTGTTTTTT
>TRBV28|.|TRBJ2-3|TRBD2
CASSFLAGVGTDTQYF
TGTGCCAGCAGTTTCCTAGCGGGGGTCGGCACAGATACGCAGTATTTT
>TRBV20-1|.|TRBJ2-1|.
CSARTPDEYNEQFF
TGCAGTGCTAGAACCCCCGACGAATACAATGAGCAGTTCTTC